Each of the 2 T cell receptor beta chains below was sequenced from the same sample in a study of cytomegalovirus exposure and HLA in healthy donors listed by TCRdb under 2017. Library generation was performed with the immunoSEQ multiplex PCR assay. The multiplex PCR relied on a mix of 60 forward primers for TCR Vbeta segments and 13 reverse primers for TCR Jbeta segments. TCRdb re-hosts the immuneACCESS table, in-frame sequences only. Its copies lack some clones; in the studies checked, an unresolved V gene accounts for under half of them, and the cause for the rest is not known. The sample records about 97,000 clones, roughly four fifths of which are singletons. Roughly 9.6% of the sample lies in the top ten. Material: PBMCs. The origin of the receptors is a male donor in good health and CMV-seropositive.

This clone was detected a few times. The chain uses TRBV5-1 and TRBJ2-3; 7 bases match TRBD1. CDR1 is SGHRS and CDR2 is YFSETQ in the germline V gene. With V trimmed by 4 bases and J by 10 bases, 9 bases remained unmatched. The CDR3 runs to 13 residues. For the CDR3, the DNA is TGCGCCAGCAGCCTCCGGACAGGAGACGCGCAGTATTTT. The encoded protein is CASSLRTGDAQYF.

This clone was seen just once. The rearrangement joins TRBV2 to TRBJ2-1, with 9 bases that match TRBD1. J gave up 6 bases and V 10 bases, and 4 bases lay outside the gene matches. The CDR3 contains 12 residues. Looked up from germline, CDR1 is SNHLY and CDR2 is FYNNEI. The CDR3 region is CATGTGINEQFF. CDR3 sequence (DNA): TGTGCCACCGGGACAGGGATCAATGAGCAGTTCTTC.